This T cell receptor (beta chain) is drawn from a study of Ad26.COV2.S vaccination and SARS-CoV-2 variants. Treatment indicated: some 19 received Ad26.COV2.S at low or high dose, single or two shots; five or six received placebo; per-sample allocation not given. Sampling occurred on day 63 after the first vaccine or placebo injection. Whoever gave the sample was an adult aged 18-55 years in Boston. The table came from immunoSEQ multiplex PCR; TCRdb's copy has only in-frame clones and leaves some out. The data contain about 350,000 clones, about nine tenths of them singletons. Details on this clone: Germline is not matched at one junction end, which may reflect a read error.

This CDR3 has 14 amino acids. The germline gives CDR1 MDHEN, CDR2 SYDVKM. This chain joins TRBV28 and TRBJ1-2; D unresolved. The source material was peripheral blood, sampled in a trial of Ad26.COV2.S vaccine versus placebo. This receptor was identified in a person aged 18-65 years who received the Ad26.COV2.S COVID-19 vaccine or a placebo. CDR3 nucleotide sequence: TGTGCCAGCAGTTTAGAAGGGCTAACCTCACGGGTTTTTTTC. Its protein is CASSLEGLTSRVFF.